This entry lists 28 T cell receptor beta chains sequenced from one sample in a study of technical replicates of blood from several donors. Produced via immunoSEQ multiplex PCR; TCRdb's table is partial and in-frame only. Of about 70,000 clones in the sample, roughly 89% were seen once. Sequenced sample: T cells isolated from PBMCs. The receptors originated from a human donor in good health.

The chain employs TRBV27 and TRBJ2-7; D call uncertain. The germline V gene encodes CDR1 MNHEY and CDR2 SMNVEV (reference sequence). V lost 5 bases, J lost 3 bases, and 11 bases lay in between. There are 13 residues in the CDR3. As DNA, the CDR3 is TGTGCCAGCAGTCGACTGCAAGACTACGAGCAGTACTTC. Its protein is CASSRLQDYEQYF.

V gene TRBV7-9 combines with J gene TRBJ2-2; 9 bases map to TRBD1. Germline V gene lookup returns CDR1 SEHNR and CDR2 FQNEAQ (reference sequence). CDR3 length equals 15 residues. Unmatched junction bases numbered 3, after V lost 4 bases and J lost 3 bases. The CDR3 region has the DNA TGTGCCAGCAGCTGGGGACAGGGAGACACCGGGGAGCTGTTTTTT. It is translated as CASSWGQGDTGELFF.

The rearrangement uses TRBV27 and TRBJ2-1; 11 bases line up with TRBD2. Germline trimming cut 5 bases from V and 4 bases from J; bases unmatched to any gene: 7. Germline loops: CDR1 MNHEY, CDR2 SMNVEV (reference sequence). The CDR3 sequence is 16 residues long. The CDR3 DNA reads TGTGCCAGCAGTAAGGCCGGGACTAGCGGATACAATGAGCAGTTCTTC. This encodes CASSKAGTSGYNEQFF.

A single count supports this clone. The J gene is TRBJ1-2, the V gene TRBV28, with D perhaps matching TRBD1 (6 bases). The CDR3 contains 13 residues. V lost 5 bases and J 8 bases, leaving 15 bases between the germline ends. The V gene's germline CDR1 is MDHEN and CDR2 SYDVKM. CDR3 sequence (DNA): TGTGCCAGCAGTATATACAGGGATGAGGGCTACACCTTC. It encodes CASSIYRDEGYTF.

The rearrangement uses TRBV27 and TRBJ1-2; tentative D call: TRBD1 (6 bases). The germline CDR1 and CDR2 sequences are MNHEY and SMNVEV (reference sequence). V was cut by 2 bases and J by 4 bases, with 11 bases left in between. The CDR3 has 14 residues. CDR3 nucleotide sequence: TGTGCCAGCAGTTTACACAGGGAACTCTATGGCTACACCTTC. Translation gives CASSLHRELYGYTF.

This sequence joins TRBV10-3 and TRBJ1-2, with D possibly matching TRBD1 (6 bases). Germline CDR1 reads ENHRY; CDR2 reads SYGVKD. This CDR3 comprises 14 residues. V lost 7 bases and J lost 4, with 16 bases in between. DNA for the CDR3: TGTGCCATCAAAAGAGAGACAGGCTTCTATGGCTACACCTTC. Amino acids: CAIKRETGFYGYTF.

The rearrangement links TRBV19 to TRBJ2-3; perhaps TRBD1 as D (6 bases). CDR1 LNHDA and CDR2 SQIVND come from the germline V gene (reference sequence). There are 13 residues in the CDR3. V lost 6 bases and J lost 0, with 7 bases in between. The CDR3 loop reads CASRDRSTDTQYF. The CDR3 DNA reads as TGTGCCAGTAGGGACAGAAGCACAGATACGCAGTATTTT.

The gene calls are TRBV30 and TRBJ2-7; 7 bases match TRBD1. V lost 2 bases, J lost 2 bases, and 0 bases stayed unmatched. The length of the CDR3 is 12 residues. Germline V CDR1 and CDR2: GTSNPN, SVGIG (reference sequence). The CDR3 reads CAWSQGAYEQYF. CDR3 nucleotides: TGTGCCTGGAGTCAGGGGGCCTACGAGCAGTACTTC. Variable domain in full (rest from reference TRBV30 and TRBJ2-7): SQTIHQWPATLVQPVGSPLSLECTVEGTSNPNLYWYRQAAGRGLQLLFYSVGIGQISSEVPQNLSASRPQDRQFILSSKKLLLSDSGFYLCAWSQGAYEQYFGPGTRLTVT.

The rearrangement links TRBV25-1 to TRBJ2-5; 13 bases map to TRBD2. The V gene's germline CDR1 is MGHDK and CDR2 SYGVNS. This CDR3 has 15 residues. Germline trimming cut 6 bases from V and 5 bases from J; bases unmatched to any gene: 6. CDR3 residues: CASSEGLAGLETQYF. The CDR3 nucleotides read TGTGCCAGCAGCGAGGGACTAGCGGGACTGGAGACCCAGTACTTC.

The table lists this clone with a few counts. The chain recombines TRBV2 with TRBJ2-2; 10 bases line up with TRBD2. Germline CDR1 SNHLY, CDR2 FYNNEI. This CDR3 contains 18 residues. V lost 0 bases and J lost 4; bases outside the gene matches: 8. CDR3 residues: CASSEAVLAGASTGELFF. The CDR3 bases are TGTGCCAGCAGTGAAGCGGTTCTAGCGGGAGCGAGCACCGGGGAGCTGTTTTTT.

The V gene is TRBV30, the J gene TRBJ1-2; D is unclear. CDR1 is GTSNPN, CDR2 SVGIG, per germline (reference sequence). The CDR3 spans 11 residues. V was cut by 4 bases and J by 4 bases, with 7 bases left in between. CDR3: CAWKEGYGYTF. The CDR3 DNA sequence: TGTGCCTGGAAGGAGGGCTATGGCTACACCTTC.

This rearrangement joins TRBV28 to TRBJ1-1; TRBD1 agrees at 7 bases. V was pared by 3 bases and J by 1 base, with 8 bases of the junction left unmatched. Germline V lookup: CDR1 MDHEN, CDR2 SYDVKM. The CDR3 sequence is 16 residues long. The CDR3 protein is CASSLGQGVSNTEAFF. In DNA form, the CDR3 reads TGTGCCAGCAGTTTGGGGCAGGGGGTTTCGAACACTGAAGCTTTCTTT.

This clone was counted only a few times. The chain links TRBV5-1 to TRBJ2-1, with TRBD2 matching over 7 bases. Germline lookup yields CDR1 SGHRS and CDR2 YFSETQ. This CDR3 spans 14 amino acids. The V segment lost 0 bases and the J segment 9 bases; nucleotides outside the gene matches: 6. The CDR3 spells CASSLATGGGEQFF. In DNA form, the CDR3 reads TGCGCCAGCAGCTTGGCTACGGGAGGTGGTGAGCAGTTCTTC.

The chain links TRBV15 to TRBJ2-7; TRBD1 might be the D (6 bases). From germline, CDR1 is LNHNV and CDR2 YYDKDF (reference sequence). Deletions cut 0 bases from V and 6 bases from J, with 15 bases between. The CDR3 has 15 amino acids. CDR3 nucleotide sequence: TGTGCCACCAGCAGAGATCGAGGGGGTCCCCGCGAGCAGTACTTC. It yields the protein CATSRDRGGPREQYF.

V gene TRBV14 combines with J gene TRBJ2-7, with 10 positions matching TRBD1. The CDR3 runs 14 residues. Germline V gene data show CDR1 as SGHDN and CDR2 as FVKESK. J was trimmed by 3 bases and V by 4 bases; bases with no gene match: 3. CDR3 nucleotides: TGTGCCAGCAGCCTTTGGACAGGGGGCTACGAGCAGTACTTC. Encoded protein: CASSLWTGGYEQYF.

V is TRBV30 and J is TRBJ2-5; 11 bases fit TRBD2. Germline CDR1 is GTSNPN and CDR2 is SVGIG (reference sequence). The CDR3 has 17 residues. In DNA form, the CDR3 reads TGTGCGCTAGCGGGGGGCGCGTGGCGGGAGGGCCGGGAGACCCAGTACTTC. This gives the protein CALAGGAWREGRETQYF. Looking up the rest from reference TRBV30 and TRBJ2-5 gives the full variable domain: SQTIHQWPATLVQPVGSPLSLECTVEGTSNPNLYWYRQAAGRGLQLLFYSVGIGQISSEVPQNLSASRPQDRQFILSSKKLLLSDSGFYLCALAGGAWREGRETQYFGPGTRLLVL.

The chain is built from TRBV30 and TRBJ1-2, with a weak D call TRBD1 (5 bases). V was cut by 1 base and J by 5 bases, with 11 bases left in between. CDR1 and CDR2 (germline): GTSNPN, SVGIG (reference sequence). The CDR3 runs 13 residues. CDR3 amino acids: CAWSEGGAYGYTF. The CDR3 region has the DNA TGTGCCTGGAGTGAGGGCGGGGCGTATGGCTACACCTTC. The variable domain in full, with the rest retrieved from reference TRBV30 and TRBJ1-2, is SQTIHQWPATLVQPVGSPLSLECTVEGTSNPNLYWYRQAAGRGLQLLFYSVGIGQISSEVPQNLSASRPQDRQFILSSKKLLLSDSGFYLCAWSEGGAYGYTFGSGTRLTVV.

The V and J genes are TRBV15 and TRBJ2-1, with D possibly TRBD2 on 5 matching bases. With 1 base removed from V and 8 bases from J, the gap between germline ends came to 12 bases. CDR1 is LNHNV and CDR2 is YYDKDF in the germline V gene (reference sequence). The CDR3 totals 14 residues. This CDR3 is CATSRVTRLDEQFF. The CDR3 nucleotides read TGTGCCACCAGCAGAGTTACTAGATTGGATGAGCAGTTCTTC.

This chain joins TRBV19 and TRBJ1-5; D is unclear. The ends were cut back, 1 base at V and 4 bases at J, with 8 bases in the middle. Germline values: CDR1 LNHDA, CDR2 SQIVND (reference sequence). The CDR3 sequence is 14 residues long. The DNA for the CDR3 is TGTGCCAGTAGTATAGTCGGGGTAAATCAGCCCCAGCATTTT. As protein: CASSIVGVNQPQHF.

CDR3 DNA: TGTGCCAGCAGCGTATCCCCGAGGGATAGGGAGGGAAGAAACACTGAAGCTTTCTTT. This translates into CASSVSPRDREGRNTEAFF. The V call is TRBV9, the J call TRBJ1-1; D gene ambiguous. V lost 1 base and J lost 2, with 24 bases in between. Germline CDR1 SGDLS, CDR2 YYNGEE. This CDR3 region has 19 residues. The whole variable domain, remainder taken from reference TRBV9 and TRBJ1-1, is DSGVTQTPKHLITATGQRVTLRCSPRSGDLSVYWYQQSLDQGLQFLIQYYNGEERAKGNILERFSAQQFPDLHSELNLSSLELGDSALYFCASSVSPRDREGRNTEAFFGQGTRLTVV.

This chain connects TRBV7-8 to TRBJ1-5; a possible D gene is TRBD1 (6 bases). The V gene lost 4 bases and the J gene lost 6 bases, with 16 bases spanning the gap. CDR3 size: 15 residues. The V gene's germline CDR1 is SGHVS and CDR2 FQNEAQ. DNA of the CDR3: TGTGCCAGCAGCTCCCGGATGGGGGCGGCTCAGCCCCAGCATTTT. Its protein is CASSSRMGAAQPQHF.

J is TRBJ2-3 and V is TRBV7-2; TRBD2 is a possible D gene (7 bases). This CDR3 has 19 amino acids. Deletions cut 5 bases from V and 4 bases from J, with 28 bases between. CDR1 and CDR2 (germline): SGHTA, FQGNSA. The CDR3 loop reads CASSPRGGGGRGSPDTQYF. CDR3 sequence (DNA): TGTGCCAGCAGCCCCAGGGGAGGTGGGGGGAGGGGTTCCCCAGATACGCAGTATTTT.

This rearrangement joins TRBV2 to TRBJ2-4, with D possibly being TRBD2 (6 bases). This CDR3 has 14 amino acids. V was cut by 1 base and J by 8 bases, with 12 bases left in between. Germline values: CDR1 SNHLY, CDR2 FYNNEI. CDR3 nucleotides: TGTGCCAGCAGTGAAGGGGTGGGGACTGACATTCAGTACTTC. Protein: CASSEGVGTDIQYF.

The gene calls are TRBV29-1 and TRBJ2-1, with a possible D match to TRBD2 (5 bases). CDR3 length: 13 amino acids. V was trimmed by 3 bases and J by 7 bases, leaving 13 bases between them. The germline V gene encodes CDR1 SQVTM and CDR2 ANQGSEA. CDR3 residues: CSVEPSFPNEQFF. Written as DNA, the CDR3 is TGCAGCGTTGAGCCTAGCTTCCCGAATGAGCAGTTCTTC.

This CDR3 is CASRDSPYEQYF. The CDR3 bases are TGTGCCAGCCGGGACAGCCCCTACGAGCAGTACTTC. The chain employs TRBV6-1 and TRBJ2-7; 7 bases match TRBD1. Germline-derived CDR1 and CDR2 are MNHNS and SASEGT. The CDR3 sequence is 12 residues long. J gave up 2 bases and V 8 bases, and 3 bases lay outside the gene matches.

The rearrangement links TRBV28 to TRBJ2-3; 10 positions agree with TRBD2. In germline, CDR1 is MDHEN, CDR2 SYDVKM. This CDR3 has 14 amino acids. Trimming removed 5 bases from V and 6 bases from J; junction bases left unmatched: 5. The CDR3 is CASSPGLAYDTQYF. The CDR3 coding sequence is TGTGCCAGCAGTCCGGGACTAGCGTATGATACGCAGTATTTT. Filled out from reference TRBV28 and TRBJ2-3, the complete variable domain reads DVKVTQSSRYLVKRTGEKVFLECVQDMDHENMFWYRQDPGLGLRLIYFSYDVKMKEKGDIPEGYSVSREKKERFSLILESASTNQTSMYLCASSPGLAYDTQYFGPGTRLTVL.

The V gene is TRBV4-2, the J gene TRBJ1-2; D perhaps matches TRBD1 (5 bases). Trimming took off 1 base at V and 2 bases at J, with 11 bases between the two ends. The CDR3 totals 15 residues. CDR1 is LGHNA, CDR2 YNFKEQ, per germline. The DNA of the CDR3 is TGTGCCAGCAGCCAAGCCCCTGGGGCGAACTATGGCTACACCTTC. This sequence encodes CASSQAPGANYGYTF.

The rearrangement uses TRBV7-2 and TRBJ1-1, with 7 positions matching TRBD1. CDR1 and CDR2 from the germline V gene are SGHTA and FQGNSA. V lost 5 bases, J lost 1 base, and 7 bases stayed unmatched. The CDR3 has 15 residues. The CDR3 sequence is CASSPRQGPNTEAFF. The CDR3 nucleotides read TGTGCCAGCAGCCCCCGACAGGGCCCGAACACTGAAGCTTTCTTT.